The 8 T cell receptor beta chains below were found in one sample sequenced in a study of T-cell reconstitution after alpha-beta-depleted transplantation in children. Findings of the study overall: At around two months after transplant, the alpha-beta T cells were reportedly derived from several hundred expanded clones that came from non-depleted graft cells.

During its preparation, the TCRbeta library received unique molecular identifiers. MiXCR, run by TCRdb on the PCR reads, gives a single entry per CDR3 protein. The table shows roughly 30,000 distinct CDR3 sequences, with approximately 7% occurring only once. These receptors have no known antigen. The material was peripheral blood, obtained 60 days after TCRalphabeta/CD19-depleted stem cell transplant. The receptors here all came from a child less than two years old who had a stem cell transplant for acute myeloid leukemia, so the T cells may come from the graft donor.

In its sample, this clonotype was seen many times. The chain carries TRBV9 and TRBJ2-2, with D perhaps TRBD1 (6 bases). The CDR3 sequence is 16 residues long. Trimming removed 1 base at V and 1 base at J, with 11 bases between. Germline V CDR1 and CDR2: SGDLS, YYNGEE. CDR3 nucleotide sequence: TGTGCCAGCAGCGTAACCAGGGGTAGGAACACCGGGGAGCTGTTTTTT. It specifies CASSVTRGRNTGELFF.

This clonotype was counted at least ten times. The V call is TRBV10-3, the J call TRBJ1-1, with TRBD1 matching 7 bases. Looked up from germline, CDR1 is ENHRY and CDR2 is SYGVKD. Trimming removed 6 bases from V and 6 bases from J; junction bases left unmatched: 1. The CDR3 extends over 11 amino acids. The CDR3 loop is CAIRTGSEAFF. DNA of the CDR3: TGTGCCATCAGGACAGGGTCTGAAGCTTTCTTT.

This clonotype was seen at least ten times. This chain connects TRBV28 to TRBJ2-1; TRBD2 aligns across 11 bases. The CDR3 length is 19 residues. With 3 bases clipped from V and 6 bases from J, the junction kept 16 bases outside the gene matches. Per germline, CDR1 MDHEN and CDR2 SYDVKM. In DNA form, the CDR3 reads TGTGCCAGCAGTTTCACGGGACCGCTACTAGCGGGAGCCTTCAATGAGCAGTTCTTC. It yields the protein CASSFTGPLLAGAFNEQFF.

V gene TRBV27 combines with J gene TRBJ1-1, with D unresolved. The CDR3 spans 14 residues. V was cut by 6 bases and J by 3 bases, with 14 bases left in between. Germline CDR1 MNHEY, CDR2 SMNVEV (reference sequence). The CDR3 loop reads CASSGRDADTEAFF. Written as DNA, the CDR3 is TGTGCCAGCAGCGGACGGGATGCGGACACTGAAGCTTTCTTT.

The chain uses TRBV9 and TRBJ2-1; 7 bases fit TRBD1. Germline loops: CDR1 SGDLS, CDR2 YYNGEE. CDR3 length equals 16 residues. V was clipped by 4 bases and J by 0 bases; unmatched bases: 7. CDR3 amino acids: CASSSKDRSSYNEQFF. The CDR3 DNA reads TGTGCCAGCAGCTCAAAGGACAGGAGCTCCTACAATGAGCAGTTCTTC.

In its sample, this clonotype was seen many times. The genes are TRBV25-1 and TRBJ2-7, with D possibly being TRBD1 (5 bases). The CDR3 is 11 amino acids. The germline CDR1 and CDR2 sequences are MGHDK and SYGVNS. V was trimmed by 9 bases and J by 4 bases, leaving 10 bases between them. CDR3 nucleotide sequence: TGTGCCAGTATTGGGGCGTACGAGCAGTACTTC. Its translation is CASIGAYEQYF.

The sample holds many counts of this clonotype. The chain carries TRBV11-2 and TRBJ2-1; D might be TRBD1 (5 bases). Germline lookup yields CDR1 SGHAT and CDR2 FQNNGV. The V and J ends lost 5 bases and 4 bases respectively, with 12 bases between them. The CDR3 runs to 14 residues. In DNA form, the CDR3 reads TGTGCCAGCAGCCAACCGACAGATTACAATGAGCAGTTCTTC. As protein: CASSQPTDYNEQFF.

This clonotype has ten or more counts. The chain employs TRBV5-5 and TRBJ2-7; D unresolved. The CDR3 covers 13 residues. Between the trimmed V and J ends, which lost 5 bases and 2 bases, there was a span of 11 bases. CDR1 is SGHKS and CDR2 is YYEKEE in the germline V gene (reference sequence). CDR3 protein: CASSGSAPYEQYF. For the CDR3, the DNA is TGTGCCAGCAGTGGGTCAGCACCCTACGAGCAGTACTTC.